A selection of T cell receptor beta chains follows, all from one sample in a study of CD8+ T cells in alopecia areata. Repertoires were generated with immunoSEQ multiplex PCR, while TCRdb's copy carries only in-frame clones and drops some. The data hold about 190,000 clones, with 60% observed a single time. The specimen was CD4+ T cells sorted from blood, collected at week 4, from a patient treated with tofacitinib. Source of these receptors: a human donor with alopecia areata. The conserved cysteine and the conserved F or W are not part of the CDR3 here. Fields, in order: V gene, CDR3 protein.

V gene: TRBV7-9
CDR3 protein: ASSGLGGLGEQF

V gene: TRBV9
CDR3 protein: ASSVIATSTDTQY

V gene: TRBV5-4
CDR3 protein: ASSQDVGGGLAGGRRF

V gene: TRBV29-1
CDR3 protein: SSKVGGQTNYGYT

V gene: TRBV30
CDR3 protein: AWSVRTDGGYT

V gene: TRBV15
CDR3 protein: ATSRDFGTEETQY

V gene: TRBV5-4
CDR3 protein: ASSLVGQIYNEQF

V gene: TRBV29-1
CDR3 protein: SAVDRGRLIAF

V gene: TRBV25-1
CDR3 protein: ASSGVGNQETQY

V gene: TRBV15
CDR3 protein: ATSSDRARNQPQH

V gene: TRBV30
CDR3 protein: AWSVMGGSTEAF

V gene: TRBV30
CDR3 protein: AWSQGAPGAF

V gene: TRBV2
CDR3 protein: ASRGTATVAF

V gene: TRBV7-2
CDR3 protein: ASSFSGNQPQH

V gene: TRBV23-1
CDR3 protein: ASSQYLFRQGEEPLH

V gene: TRBV29-1
CDR3 protein: SVAGQGAAGANVLT

V gene: TRBV5-4
CDR3 protein: ASSLRGATGANVLT

V gene: TRBV7-2
CDR3 protein: ASSRRVGGYEQY

V gene: TRBV7-9
CDR3 protein: ASSLPTGDTVEAF

V gene: TRBV18
CDR3 protein: ASSSVAGSGAEQY

V gene: TRBV28
CDR3 protein: ASSDRDEQY

V gene: TRBV6-6
CDR3 protein: ASSYGQGPYNEQF

V gene: TRBV6-1
CDR3 protein: ASSVSGRSTDTQY

V gene: TRBV11-2
CDR3 protein: ASSPDRGRSTDTQY

V gene: TRBV29-1
CDR3 protein: SVRDRVSSYEQY

V gene: TRBV4-1
CDR3 protein: ASSQDLTYYEQY

V gene: TRBV30
CDR3 protein: AWSERDEQY

V gene: TRBV19
CDR3 protein: ASSIPGQGSNEQF

V gene: TRBV15
CDR3 protein: ATSRGDTQY

V gene: TRBV29-1
CDR3 protein: SVGQGAGQETQY

V gene: TRBV5-8
CDR3 protein: ASSLGGASNYGYT

V gene: TRBV5-1
CDR3 protein: ASSSGTAYEQY

V gene: TRBV2
CDR3 protein: ASSEGGQGGNTIY

V gene: TRBV29-1
CDR3 protein: SVEGQGGSTDTQY

V gene: TRBV2
CDR3 protein: ASSRDRGETQY

V gene: TRBV7-3
CDR3 protein: ASSSGLRSYNEQF

V gene: TRBV7-2
CDR3 protein: ASSGGQGTDTQY

V gene: TRBV4-2
CDR3 protein: ASSTRLAGNEQF

V gene: TRBV9
CDR3 protein: ASSVGPGEGETQY

V gene: TRBV7-7
CDR3 protein: ASSFEGAVTGELF

V gene: TRBV19
CDR3 protein: ASSKPRQDGYYEQY

V gene: TRBV19
CDR3 protein: ASSPSDRRSGNTIY

V gene: TRBV30
CDR3 protein: AWSLGEGVTQY

V gene: TRBV4-3
CDR3 protein: ASSQEVGGANTGELF

V gene: TRBV30
CDR3 protein: AWSLGSGLETQY

V gene: TRBV6-6
CDR3 protein: ASSYEGGTEAF

V gene: TRBV15
CDR3 protein: ATSRDTGFYEQY

V gene: TRBV4-1
CDR3 protein: ASSLGQGSSGANVLT

V gene: TRBV6-5
CDR3 protein: ASGQGPSYEQY

V gene: TRBV7-8
CDR3 protein: ASSPMGRIYNEQF

V gene: TRBV20-1
CDR3 protein: SAETRDTQY

V gene: TRBV4-2
CDR3 protein: ASSQDRRTYGYT

V gene: TRBV29-1
CDR3 protein: SVDSGLGDTGELF